These T cell receptor beta chains were read from a single sample in a study of cytomegalovirus exposure and HLA in healthy donors. Some clones are missing from TCRdb's copy, which holds only in-frame ones; the method was immunoSEQ multiplex PCR. Of 200,000 or so clones detected, approximately 85% appear once; the ten largest clones hold about 2.5%. The specimen sequenced was PBMCs. These receptors were obtained from a middle-aged woman in good health and CMV-seronegative. The conserved cysteine and the conserved F or W are not part of the CDR3 here. Fields, in order: CDR3 protein, J gene, V gene.

CDR3 protein: ASGTGDSEQY
J gene: TRBJ2-7
V gene: TRBV7-3

CDR3 protein: ASSPIRQITTNEKLF
J gene: TRBJ1-4
V gene: TRBV4-1

CDR3 protein: ASSLAQGFEQF
J gene: TRBJ2-1
V gene: TRBV7-8

CDR3 protein: ASSSWAGGNTEAF
J gene: TRBJ1-1
V gene: TRBV11-2

CDR3 protein: ASSPPPWDGRRLGHEQF
J gene: TRBJ2-1
V gene: TRBV7-2

CDR3 protein: ASSPPRTAITGELF
J gene: TRBJ2-2
V gene: TRBV27

CDR3 protein: ASRGTVYSNQPQH
J gene: TRBJ1-5
V gene: TRBV28

CDR3 protein: ASSQAVLGLAYNEQF
J gene: TRBJ2-1
V gene: TRBV4-2

CDR3 protein: ASSEAGRGRPQH
J gene: TRBJ1-5
V gene: TRBV2

CDR3 protein: ASSQILREGDYNEQF
J gene: TRBJ2-1
V gene: TRBV4-1

CDR3 protein: ASSSWPLMRGYEQY
J gene: TRBJ2-7
V gene: TRBV6-5

CDR3 protein: ASSDVKALAGDNEQF
J gene: TRBJ2-1
V gene: TRBV5-1

CDR3 protein: ASSLSGPRIAGELF
J gene: TRBJ2-2
V gene: TRBV7-6

CDR3 protein: ASSGTRGTVAGNNEQF
J gene: TRBJ2-1
V gene: TRBV9

CDR3 protein: ASIEGVFAYEQY
J gene: TRBJ2-7
V gene: TRBV2

CDR3 protein: ASRQGQENTEAF
J gene: TRBJ1-1
V gene: TRBV2

CDR3 protein: ASSLKQVAGEQY
J gene: TRBJ2-7
V gene: TRBV4-1

CDR3 protein: ASSQMTSAFYEQY
J gene: TRBJ2-7
V gene: TRBV4-1

CDR3 protein: ASSLVPRSEQF
J gene: TRBJ2-1
V gene: TRBV5-8

CDR3 protein: ASSPTPGQGSYEQY
J gene: TRBJ2-7
V gene: TRBV4-1

CDR3 protein: ASSFGTTENTEAF
J gene: TRBJ1-1
V gene: TRBV5-4

CDR3 protein: ASSFRWDTANYGYT
J gene: TRBJ1-2
V gene: TRBV5-1